Sequencing of this T cell receptor beta chain was carried out in a study of blood T cell repertoires in COVID-19. Turning to the study itself: From the United States, Italy and Spain came samples of acute and convalescent COVID-19.

The V gene's germline CDR1 is MNHEY and CDR2 SVGAGI. The CDR3 is 15 residues long. The V and J ends lost 0 bases and 6 bases respectively, with 14 bases between them. As handled by the study authors: From reference gene primer amplification, estimates of nucleated cell counts were derived. TCRdb's table, derived via immunoSEQ multiplex PCR, lists solely in-frame clones and lacks some. V, J and clone size derive from that table, while D and trimming were established from the DNA sequence. The repertoire holds roughly 160,000 clones, with about 80% as singletons. Enrollees, roughly 18 to 89 years old, lived in 20 to 25 US areas. The study counted Cohort 3 donors as recovered given two negative PCRs, clearance, or symptom resolution.

The source of this sequence is a woman aged 55-69 years who had recovered from COVID-19. The rearrangement links TRBV6-5 to TRBJ1-1; D not certain. Sequenced material: PBMCs or T cells enriched from blood (not recorded which). The CDR3 coding sequence is TGTGCCAGCAGTTACTCGATGGCGGTAGACTCTGAAGCTTTCTTT. It specifies CASSYSMAVDSEAFF.